The 8 T cell receptor beta chains given below trace back to one sample, sequenced in a study of T cell responses to AZD1222 COVID-19 vaccine. Produced via immunoSEQ multiplex PCR; TCRdb's table is partial and in-frame only. The sample contains fewer than 100,000 clones, roughly 84% of which appear only once. Sequencing was performed on peripheral blood, taken 28 days after the second AZD1222 dose. The receptors were gathered from an adult who received the AZD1222 COVID-19 vaccine.

Points on this clone: Additional DNA sequences in this sample encode the identical CDR3. The chain couples TRBV3-1 (or the pseudogene TRBV3-2) to TRBJ1-5; the D is unclear. CDR1 and CDR2 from the germline V gene are LGHDT and YNNKEL (reference sequence). V lost 0 bases and J 7 bases, leaving 7 bases between the germline ends. The CDR3 runs to 13 residues. The CDR3 sequence is CASSQDSGQPQHF. CDR3 nucleotide sequence: TGTGCCAGCAGCCAAGACAGTGGACAGCCCCAGCATTTT.

The V call is TRBV7-9, the J call TRBJ1-4, with a weak D call TRBD1 (5 bases). CDR1 is SEHNR and CDR2 is FQNEAQ in the germline V gene (reference sequence). CDR3 length equals 16 residues. V was cut by 5 bases and J by 0 bases, with 13 bases left in between. Written as DNA, the CDR3 is TGTGCCAGCAGCCACCCCAGGGCCTCAACTAATGAAAAACTGTTTTTT. It encodes CASSHPRASTNEKLFF.

The genes are TRBV6-5 and TRBJ1-2; tentatively, D is TRBD1 (5 bases). CDR3 length: 12 residues. Trimming shortened V by 6 bases and J by 7 bases, and 12 bases separated the two germline ends. CDR1 is MNHEY, CDR2 SVGAGI, per germline. CDR3 in DNA: TGTGCCAGCAGCTCGGGGGAAGGTGGCTACACCTTC. It translates to CASSSGEGGYTF.

This rearrangement joins TRBV3-1 (or the pseudogene TRBV3-2) to TRBJ1-6, with D uncertain. V lost 0 bases and J 13 bases, leaving 16 bases between the germline ends. CDR3 length: 15 residues. Germline CDR1 reads LGHDT; CDR2 reads YNNKEL (reference sequence). CDR3 bases: TGTGCCAGCAGCCAAGACACAAATCTTGCCGGGCCCCTCCACTTT. Its translation: CASSQDTNLAGPLHF.

CDR3 protein: CASSELPRTSGQETQYF. DNA for the CDR3: TGTGCCAGCAGTGAACTCCCTCGGACTAGCGGCCAAGAGACCCAGTACTTC. J is TRBJ2-5 and V is TRBV6-1; 10 bases map to TRBD2. V lost 2 bases and J lost 1; bases outside the gene matches: 7. CDR1 is MNHNS and CDR2 is SASEGT in the germline V gene. The CDR3 spans 17 residues.

This clone was seen more than once but under ten times. The chain combines TRBV7-2 with TRBJ2-5; a possible D gene is TRBD1 (6 bases). Trimming shortened V by 5 bases and J by 2 bases, and 9 bases separated the two germline ends. Germline CDR1 reads SGHTA; CDR2 reads FQGNSA. The CDR3 is 13 amino acids. CDR3 sequence reads: CASSRGQQETQYF. The CDR3 region has the DNA TGTGCCAGCAGCCGAGGACAGCAAGAGACCCAGTACTTC. The whole variable domain, remainder taken from reference TRBV7-2 and TRBJ2-5, is GAGVSQSPSNKVTEKGKDVELRCDPISGHTALYWYRQSLGQGLEFLIYFQGNSAPDKSGLPSDRFSAERTGGSVSTLTIQRTQQEDSAVYLCASSRGQQETQYFGPGTRLLVL.

The chain is built from TRBV9 and TRBJ1-1, with D possibly being TRBD1 (5 bases). Trimming removed 4 bases from V and 3 bases from J, with 13 bases in between. The length of the CDR3 is 14 residues. Germline CDR1 SGDLS, CDR2 YYNGEE. The CDR3 bases are TGTGCCAGCAGCTTTGGTTCGGGGGACACTGAAGCTTTCTTT. Its protein product is CASSFGSGDTEAFF.

The chain has TRBV3-1 (or the pseudogene TRBV3-2) and TRBJ1-1, with D maybe TRBD1 (6 bases). V lost 5 bases and J 5 bases, leaving 18 bases between the germline ends. This CDR3 spans 15 amino acids. Looked up from germline, CDR1 is LGHDT and CDR2 is YNNKEL (reference sequence). The DNA of the CDR3 is TGTGCCAGCAGCGTGCGTGGGGGGCGAAGGACTGAAGCTTTCTTT. The encoded protein is CASSVRGGRRTEAFF.